This T cell receptor (beta chain) was sequenced for a study of blood T cell repertoires in COVID-19. Recruits, aged about 18 to 100 years, lived in 20 to 30 US areas. Recovery among Cohort 3 donors was established by two negative PCRs, clearance, or symptom resolution. The repertoire was sequenced with immunoSEQ multiplex PCR; TCRdb's copy has only in-frame clones and lacks some. The sample includes around 150,000 clones, 75% to 85% of them seen just once. Turning to this clone: Its ends do not fully match the called genes, so a read error is possible.

The germline gives CDR1 SGHTA, CDR2 FQGNSA. The CDR3 consists of 17 residues. Sample: PBMCs or T cells enriched from blood (not recorded which). The sequence was obtained from a woman between 55 and 75 years old who had recovered from COVID-19. The genes are TRBV7-2 and TRBJ1-6, with 7 positions matching TRBD1. CDR3 residues: CASSPGTAHALNSPLHF. The CDR3 region has the DNA TGTGCCAGCAGCCCTGGGACAGCCCACGCCCTTAATTCGCCCCTCCACTTT.